The 14 T cell receptor beta chains below were found in one sample sequenced in a study of T cells in Graves' hyperthyroidism and ophthalmopathy. Researchers amplified the TCR beta CDR3 regions from RNA transcripts. HTBI primers were used for first-round RT-PCR of the TCR CDR3. TCRdb itself ran the multiplex PCR reads through MiXCR, one entry per CDR3 protein. This sample has 200,000 to 250,000 distinct CDR3 sequences, with approximately 20% found just once. The sample was blood. The receptor source for this set is a man in his forties with Graves' hyperthyroidism.

In its sample, this clonotype was seen many times. The CDR3 DNA reads TGTGCCAGCAGCGTGGGGGCTAGCGGGGGCACTTTTAGCTCCTACAATGAGCAGTTCTTC. Its protein product is CASSVGASGGTFSSYNEQFF. V is TRBV5-8 and J is TRBJ2-1, with TRBD2 matching over 10 bases. The CDR3 runs to 20 residues. V shed 4 bases, J shed 0 bases, and the junction held 16 bases outside the gene matches. Germline-derived CDR1 and CDR2 are SGHTS and YDEGEE.

This clonotype was counted many times. The V call is TRBV28, the J call TRBJ1-6; D uncertain. V dropped 4 bases and J dropped 6 bases, with 13 bases sitting between them. CDR1 and CDR2 (germline): MDHEN, SYDVKM. This CDR3 has 15 amino acids. This CDR3 reads CASSSPPWGNSPLHF. The CDR3 DNA reads TGTGCCAGCAGTTCCCCGCCGTGGGGTAATTCACCCCTCCACTTT.

This clonotype appeared many times. The DNA of the CDR3 is TGTGCCAGCAGCTTAACGGTTATAGATACGCAGTATTTT. Encoded protein: CASSLTVIDTQYF. The chain is built from TRBV7-6 and TRBJ2-3; D gene unclear. Trimming pared 2 bases from V and 5 bases from J, leaving 8 bases between. The CDR3 is made up of 13 amino acids. In germline, CDR1 is SGHVS, CDR2 FNYEAQ. The variable domain in full, completed from reference TRBV7-6 and TRBJ2-3, reads GAGVSQSPRYKVTKRGQDVALRCDPISGHVSLYWYRQALGQGPEFLTYFNYEAQQDKSGLPNDRFSAERPEGSISTLTIQRTEQRDSAMYRCASSLTVIDTQYFGPGTRLTVL.

This clonotype came up a few times. The CDR3 bases are TGCGCCAGCAGCCAAGAGGGGCGATCGACTTCACCCCTCCACTTT. Amino acid sequence: CASSQEGRSTSPLHF. This chain uses TRBV4-1 with TRBJ1-6; D may be TRBD1 (5 bases). Trimming removed 0 bases from V and 9 bases from J, with 12 bases in between. The CDR3 is 15 residues long. Germline V gives CDR1 MGHRA, CDR2 YSYEKL.

There are many counts of this clonotype. This rearrangement joins TRBV20-1 to TRBJ1-4; D is undetermined. Germline V gene sequence: CDR1 DFQATT, CDR2 SNEGSKA (reference sequence). The CDR3 has 14 residues. V lost 3 bases to trimming and J lost 0 bases, with 8 bases between them. Here the CDR3 DNA reads TGCAGTGCTAGCGACGGACCAACTAATGAAAAACTGTTTTTT. It is translated as CSASDGPTNEKLFF.

This clonotype has just a few counts. The chain joins TRBV4-3 to TRBJ1-2; 10 bases agree with TRBD1. The CDR3 runs to 15 residues. The germline CDR1 and CDR2 sequences are LGHNA and YSLEER. Trimming cost V 0 bases and J 5 bases; bases outside gene matches: 3. CDR3 loop: CASSQESGQGYGYTF. The CDR3 DNA sequence: TGCGCCAGCAGCCAAGAATCGGGACAGGGGTATGGCTACACCTTC.

This clonotype occurred many times. This chain joins TRBV7-6 and TRBJ1-5, with a tentative D call TRBD1 (6 bases). Germline lookup yields CDR1 SGHVS and CDR2 FNYEAQ. This CDR3 is 15 amino acids long. Trimming removed 1 base at V and 3 bases at J, with 10 bases between. CDR3 residues: CASSLGRGLNQPQHF. CDR3 nucleotide sequence: TGTGCCAGCAGCTTAGGCAGGGGACTCAATCAGCCCCAGCATTTT.

The table lists this clonotype with many counts. A read error may produce the germline difference seen at one junction end. The J gene is TRBJ1-5, the V gene TRBV6-5; no firm D call. The CDR3 consists of 14 residues. The germline gives CDR1 MNHEY, CDR2 SVGAGI. The CDR3: CASSYSRNNQPQHF. Here the CDR3 DNA reads TGTGCCAGCAGTTACTCACGGAACAATCAACCCCAGCATTTT.

This sequence joins TRBV28 and TRBJ1-5, with D unresolved. CDR1 and CDR2 from the germline V gene are MDHEN and SYDVKM. With 3 bases removed from V and 1 base from J, the gap between germline ends came to 10 bases. The CDR3 spans 15 residues. DNA for the CDR3: TGTGCCAGCAGTTTTCTCCTCTGGAGCAATCAGCCCCAGCATTTT. Its translation is CASSFLLWSNQPQHF.

This clonotype has ten or more counts. The gene calls are TRBV24-1 and TRBJ2-3; 9 bases align to TRBD1. J gave up 5 bases and V 4 bases, and 3 bases lay outside the gene matches. Germline CDR1 reads KGHDR; CDR2 reads SFDVKD. The CDR3 totals 14 residues. Here the CDR3 reads CATSEPDRGDTQYF. DNA for the CDR3: TGTGCCACCAGTGAACCGGACAGGGGAGATACGCAGTATTTT.

Ten or more counts support this clonotype. V usage is TRBV7-8 and J usage is TRBJ1-2; D remains ambiguous. CDR3 size: 13 residues. CDR1 is SGHVS, CDR2 FQNEAQ, per germline. V gave up 5 bases and J gave up 2 bases, with 9 bases separating them. The CDR3 region has the DNA TGTGCCAGCAGCCAACAGAGAAACTATGGCTACACCTTC. Its translation is CASSQQRNYGYTF.

This clonotype was seen only a few times. The genes are TRBV7-9 and TRBJ2-3; D might be TRBD1 (7 bases). This CDR3 has 16 residues. Trimming stripped 5 bases from V and 6 bases from J, with 21 bases between. Germline loops: CDR1 SEHNR, CDR2 FQNEAQ (reference sequence). The CDR3 spells CASSPPRGAVYDTQYF. CDR3 DNA sequence: TGTGCCAGCAGCCCCCCCAGGGGGGCGGTATATGATACGCAGTATTTT. Full variable domain (remainder filled in from reference TRBV7-9 and TRBJ2-3): DTGVSQNPRHKITKRGQNVTFRCDPISEHNRLYWYRQTLGQGPEFLTYFQNEAQLEKSRLLSDRFSAERPKGSFSTLEIQRTEQGDSAMYLCASSPPRGAVYDTQYFGPGTRLTVL.

As concerns this clonotype: A much larger clone lies one base from this, so it may be a read error. The chain uses TRBV20-1 and TRBJ2-7, with D perhaps TRBD2 (6 bases). Germline assignment: CDR1 DFQATT and CDR2 SNEGSKA (reference sequence). The CDR3 spans 17 residues. Trimming shortened V by 4 bases and J by 3 bases, and 25 bases separated the two germline ends. DNA of the CDR3: TGCAGTGCTACTATACTCGGACGGGGGTCCCGAAGCTACGAGCAGTACTTC. Protein product: CSATILGRGSRSYEQYF.

This clonotype was seen at least ten times. The rearrangement joins TRBV2 to TRBJ2-2; TRBD1 is a possible D gene (6 bases). The CDR3 spans 15 residues. The V end lost 5 bases, the J end lost 1 base, and 11 bases lay between the germline ends. CDR1 is SNHLY and CDR2 is FYNNEI in the germline V gene. DNA of the CDR3: TGTGCCAGCAGTAGGGACACCCTGAACACCGGGGAGCTGTTTTTT. This encodes CASSRDTLNTGELFF.